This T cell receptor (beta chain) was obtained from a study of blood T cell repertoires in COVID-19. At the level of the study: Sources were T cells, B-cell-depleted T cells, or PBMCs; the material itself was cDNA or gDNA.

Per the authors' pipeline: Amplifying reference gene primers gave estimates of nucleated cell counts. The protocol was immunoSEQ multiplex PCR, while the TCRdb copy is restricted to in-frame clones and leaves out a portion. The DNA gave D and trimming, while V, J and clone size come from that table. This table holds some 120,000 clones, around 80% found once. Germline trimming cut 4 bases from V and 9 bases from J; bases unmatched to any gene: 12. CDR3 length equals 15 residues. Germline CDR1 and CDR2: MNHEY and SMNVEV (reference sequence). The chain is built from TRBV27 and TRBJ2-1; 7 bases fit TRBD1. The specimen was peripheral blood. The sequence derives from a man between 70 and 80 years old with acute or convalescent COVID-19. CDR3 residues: CASSSRDSLTTEQFF. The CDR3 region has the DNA TGTGCCAGCAGTTCCCGGGACAGCCTGACTACTGAGCAGTTCTTC.